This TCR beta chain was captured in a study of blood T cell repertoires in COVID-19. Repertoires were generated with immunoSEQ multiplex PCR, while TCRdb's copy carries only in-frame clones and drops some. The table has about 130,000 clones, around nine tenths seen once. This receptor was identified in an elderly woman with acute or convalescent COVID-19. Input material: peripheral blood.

CDR3 nucleotide sequence: TGTGCCAGCGGGAGAGGGTACGAGCAGTACTTC. Translating it yields CASGRGYEQYF. The genes are TRBV19 and TRBJ2-7; tentative D call: TRBD2 (6 bases). Looked up from germline, CDR1 is LNHDA and CDR2 is SQIVND (reference sequence). CDR3 length: 11 amino acids. Trimming pared 9 bases from V and 4 bases from J, leaving 10 bases between.